The 30 T cell receptor beta chains below all came from one sample that was sequenced in a study of lymphopenia after photon versus proton radiotherapy. TCRdb keeps only in-frame clones here, not all; method: immunoSEQ multiplex PCR. This sample has about 7,500 clones, with about 88% found just once. The material sequenced was peripheral blood, taken from a patient treated with photon-based radiotherapy. The source is a woman in her seventies with pancreatic cancer.

V is TRBV7-8 and J is TRBJ2-6; TRBD2 matches 14 bases. Germline V gives CDR1 SGHVS, CDR2 FQNEAQ. This CDR3 comprises 19 residues. Trimming at V came to 4 bases and at J to 1 base, leaving 6 bases not matched to a gene. CDR3 region: CASSSRTSGRTSGANVLTF. The DNA for the CDR3 is TGTGCCAGCAGCTCAAGGACTAGCGGGAGGACTTCTGGGGCCAACGTCCTGACTTTC.

The chain couples TRBV13 to TRBJ2-3; D may be TRBD1 (6 bases). This CDR3 comprises 12 residues. Deletions cut 9 bases from V and 5 bases from J, with 12 bases between. Germline V gene sequence: CDR1 PRHDT, CDR2 FYEKMQ (reference sequence). The CDR3 nucleotides are TGTGCCAGTAGGGGGTTAATAGATACGCAGTATTTT. Translation: CASRGLIDTQYF. Based on the CDR3 plus reference TRBV13 and TRBJ2-3, the full variable domain is AAGVIQSPRHLIKEKRETATLKCYPIPRHDTVYWYQQGPGQDPQFLISFYEKMQSDKGSIPDRFSAQQFSDYHSELNMSSLELGDSALYFCASRGLIDTQYFGPGTRLTVL.

In DNA form, the CDR3 reads TGTGCCAGCAGCCACGCTCCGGGACAGGGGAACAATCAGCCCCAGCATTTT. This sequence encodes CASSHAPGQGNNQPQHF. The chain is built from TRBV4-2 and TRBJ1-5, with TRBD1 matching 10 bases. The CDR3 totals 17 residues. J lost 3 bases, V lost 3 bases, and 8 bases had no gene match. From germline, CDR1 is LGHNA and CDR2 YNFKEQ.

The chain employs TRBV9 and TRBJ2-1; TRBD1 agrees at 8 bases. V trimming: 1 base; J trimming: 7 bases; junction bases outside the gene matches: 1. This CDR3 is 13 amino acids long. CDR1 SGDLS and CDR2 YYNGEE come from the germline V gene. The CDR3 reads CASSVQGANEQFF. In DNA, the CDR3 is TGTGCCAGCAGCGTACAGGGGGCAAATGAGCAGTTCTTC.

This chain links TRBV18 with TRBJ2-3; no definite D call. Germline V gene lookup returns CDR1 KGHSH and CDR2 LQKENI. CDR3 size: 12 residues. V was trimmed by 3 bases and J by 3 bases, leaving 4 bases between them. The CDR3 DNA follows: TGTGCCAGCTCACCTAAGACAGATACGCAGTATTTT. It yields the protein CASSPKTDTQYF.

V gene TRBV19 combines with J gene TRBJ2-7, with D possibly TRBD1 on 6 matching bases. The V and J ends lost 5 bases and 7 bases respectively, with 12 bases between them. CDR1 and CDR2 from the germline V gene are LNHDA and SQIVND (reference sequence). There are 12 residues in the CDR3. The CDR3 DNA reads TGTGCCAGTAGTCAACTAAGGGGGGAGCAGTACTTC. Its protein product is CASSQLRGEQYF.

V usage is TRBV19 and J usage is TRBJ2-2; D not resolved. V lost 7 bases to trimming and J lost 2 bases, with 14 bases between them. Germline lookup yields CDR1 LNHDA and CDR2 SQIVND (reference sequence). This CDR3 spans 15 amino acids. The CDR3 loop is CASMESPDNTGELFF. The DNA for the CDR3 is TGTGCCAGTATGGAAAGCCCGGATAACACCGGGGAGCTGTTTTTT. Using reference TRBV19 and TRBJ2-2 for the parts outside the CDR3, the full variable domain is DGGITQSPKYLFRKEGQNVTLSCEQNLNHDAMYWYRQDPGQGLRLIYYSQIVNDFQKGDIAEGYSVSREKKESFPLTVTSAQKNPTAFYLCASMESPDNTGELFFGEGSRLTVL.

This chain uses TRBV7-6 with TRBJ2-2, with 8 bases lining up with TRBD1. This CDR3 region has 16 residues. CDR1 and CDR2 (germline): SGHVS, FNYEAQ. J was trimmed by 1 base and V by 6 bases; bases with no gene match: 7. In DNA, the CDR3 is TGTGCCAGCAGTTACTTAGGGACAGGGAACACCGGGGAGCTGTTTTTT. Translated, it gives CASSYLGTGNTGELFF.

The chain employs TRBV2 and TRBJ1-4; D unresolved. Per germline, CDR1 SNHLY and CDR2 FYNNEI. Trimming removed 6 bases at V and 4 bases at J, with 15 bases between. The CDR3 has 15 amino acids. DNA for the CDR3: TGTGCCAGCAGATACGGAAACGTCCTTAATGAAAAACTGTTTTTT. Translation: CASRYGNVLNEKLFF.

This chain connects TRBV29-1 to TRBJ2-3; D unclear. This CDR3 comprises 12 residues. Per the germline V gene, CDR1 is SQVTM and CDR2 is ANQGSEA. Trimming took 5 bases from V and 2 from J, leaving 8 bases between them. The CDR3 loop reads CSVTGNTDTQYF. CDR3 DNA: TGCAGCGTTACGGGCAACACAGATACGCAGTATTTT.

The chain has TRBV19 and TRBJ1-5; D is ambiguous. The CDR3 is 14 residues long. Trimming pared 2 bases from V and 0 bases from J, leaving 5 bases between. Germline V gene data show CDR1 as LNHDA and CDR2 as SQIVND (reference sequence). The CDR3 sequence is CASSILVSNQPQHF. The CDR3 nucleotides read TGTGCCAGTAGTATACTCGTTAGCAATCAGCCCCAGCATTTT.

This chain joins TRBV19 and TRBJ1-1; no clear D. The CDR3 covers 20 residues. Germline V gene sequence: CDR1 LNHDA, CDR2 SQIVND (reference sequence). V lost 2 bases and J 0 bases, leaving 25 bases between the germline ends. The CDR3 here is CASSIRPAGILRGMNTEAFF. CDR3 nucleotides: TGTGCCAGTAGTATAAGGCCAGCGGGAATACTTCGCGGCATGAACACTGAAGCTTTCTTT. Together with reference TRBV19 and TRBJ1-1, the CDR3 gives the full variable domain: DGGITQSPKYLFRKEGQNVTLSCEQNLNHDAMYWYRQDPGQGLRLIYYSQIVNDFQKGDIAEGYSVSREKKESFPLTVTSAQKNPTAFYLCASSIRPAGILRGMNTEAFFGQGTRLTVV.

The chain uses TRBV30 and TRBJ2-7; no firm D call. The length of the CDR3 is 16 residues. CDR1 is GTSNPN, CDR2 SVGIG, per germline (reference sequence). V gave up 1 base and J gave up 0 bases, with 16 bases separating them. This CDR3 is CAWSDGIQIFSYEQYF. The CDR3 region has the DNA TGTGCCTGGAGTGACGGTATCCAAATTTTCTCCTACGAGCAGTACTTC.

The gene calls are TRBV19 and TRBJ2-7, with 9 bases lining up with TRBD1. Germline trimming cut 8 bases from V and 5 bases from J; bases unmatched to any gene: 13. This CDR3 has 15 residues. Germline V gene sequence: CDR1 LNHDA, CDR2 SQIVND (reference sequence). The chain's CDR3 is CASRATGTGSHEQYF. The CDR3 DNA reads as TGTGCCAGTCGAGCAACCGGGACAGGGTCCCACGAGCAGTACTTC. Based on the CDR3 plus reference TRBV19 and TRBJ2-7, the full variable domain is DGGITQSPKYLFRKEGQNVTLSCEQNLNHDAMYWYRQDPGQGLRLIYYSQIVNDFQKGDIAEGYSVSREKKESFPLTVTSAQKNPTAFYLCASRATGTGSHEQYFGPGTRLTVT.

The rearrangement joins TRBV19 to TRBJ2-2, with a possible D match to TRBD1 (5 bases). Germline CDR1 reads LNHDA; CDR2 reads SQIVND (reference sequence). The V and J ends lost 2 bases and 4 bases respectively, with 8 bases between them. This CDR3 is 14 amino acids long. CDR3 DNA sequence: TGTGCCAGTAGTATATCAGGGATCACCGGGGAGCTGTTTTTT. Translating it yields CASSISGITGELFF. Full variable domain (remainder filled in from reference TRBV19 and TRBJ2-2): DGGITQSPKYLFRKEGQNVTLSCEQNLNHDAMYWYRQDPGQGLRLIYYSQIVNDFQKGDIAEGYSVSREKKESFPLTVTSAQKNPTAFYLCASSISGITGELFFGEGSRLTVL.

This clone was observed a single time. The chain couples TRBV28 to TRBJ2-1; TRBD2 might be the D (6 bases). The CDR3 extends over 13 amino acids. The germline V gene has CDR1 MDHEN and CDR2 SYDVKM. The V and J ends lost 5 bases and 8 bases respectively, with 13 bases between them. CDR3 bases: TGTGCCAGCAGTCCCGGGGGTGAATATGAGCAGTTCTTC. Its protein product is CASSPGGEYEQFF.

The V and J genes are TRBV11-2 and TRBJ1-3; D remains unclear. CDR3 length: 14 amino acids. Trimming took 4 bases from V and 1 from J, leaving 8 bases between them. The germline CDR1 and CDR2 sequences are SGHAT and FQNNGV. The CDR3 DNA is TGTGCCAGCAGCTGGAAGAGTTCTGGAAACACCATATATTTT. Translation: CASSWKSSGNTIYF.

This clone has more than one count but fewer than ten. Within the sample, other DNA sequences also encode this same CDR3. The genes are TRBV11-2 and TRBJ2-2; D is unclear. V shed 1 base and J shed 4 bases, with 1 base lying between them. CDR1 and CDR2 (germline): SGHAT, FQNNGV. There are 12 residues in the CDR3. The CDR3 DNA follows: TGTGCCAGCAGCTTAGGCACCGGGGAGCTGTTTTTT. Translated, it gives CASSLGTGELFF.

The rearrangement uses TRBV10-3 and TRBJ2-7; D not certain. Trimming shortened V by 4 bases and J by 3 bases, and 16 bases separated the two germline ends. CDR1 and CDR2 from the germline V gene are ENHRY and SYGVKD. This CDR3 has 15 residues. DNA of the CDR3: TGTGCCATCAGTGGGGGTGCTAGATTCGGCTACGAGCAGTACTTC. This sequence encodes CAISGGARFGYEQYF.

The V and J genes are TRBV7-8 and TRBJ1-1; D is undetermined. The CDR3 loop spans 13 amino acids. Trimming took off 4 bases at V and 6 bases at J, with 12 bases between the two ends. Looked up from germline, CDR1 is SGHVS and CDR2 is FQNEAQ. The CDR3 bases are TGTGCCAGCAGCTCGCAATGGATGGCTGAAGCTTTCTTT. It yields the protein CASSSQWMAEAFF.

V gene TRBV20-1 combines with J gene TRBJ2-7; D may be TRBD1 (7 bases). The CDR3 is 11 amino acids. V lost 6 bases and J 6 bases, leaving 12 bases between the germline ends. Germline lookup yields CDR1 DFQATT and CDR2 SNEGSKA (reference sequence). CDR3 in DNA: TGCAGTGCCCCAGGGGGGCCCGAGCAGTACTTC. Translation gives CSAPGGPEQYF.

The genes are TRBV7-9 and TRBJ1-3; weak D call: TRBD1 (6 bases). The CDR3 has 17 amino acids. Trimming removed 4 bases at V and 7 bases at J, with 23 bases between. Per the germline V gene, CDR1 is SEHNR and CDR2 is FQNEAQ (reference sequence). CDR3 region: CASSSGLVPLGGNTIYF. CDR3 in DNA: TGTGCCAGCAGCTCCGGACTAGTCCCACTAGGGGGGAACACCATATATTTT.

The V and J genes are TRBV6-5 and TRBJ2-7, with D perhaps assigned TRBD1 or TRBD2 (5 bases each). This CDR3 contains 13 residues. V was pared by 6 bases and J by 7 bases, with 16 bases between. In germline, CDR1 is MNHEY, CDR2 SVGAGI. CDR3 amino acids: CASRTGARGEQYF. For the CDR3, the DNA is TGTGCCAGCAGAACCGGGGCAAGAGGGGAGCAGTACTTC.

The rearrangement uses TRBV11-2 and TRBJ2-5, with TRBD2 matching 7 bases. From germline, CDR1 is SGHAT and CDR2 FQNNGV. The junction had 17 bases not matched to a gene; V was cut back by 0 bases and J by 4 bases. This CDR3 region has 19 residues. For the CDR3, the DNA is TGTGCCAGCAGCTTAGAAAGAGGGTTGGGGGGGTATCACGGAGAGACCCAGTACTTC. Its translation: CASSLERGLGGYHGETQYF.

Points on this clone: Other DNA sequences in this specimen translate into the identical CDR3. V usage is TRBV14 and J usage is TRBJ1-2, with D perhaps TRBD1 (5 bases). This CDR3 region has 15 residues. Germline V gene lookup returns CDR1 SGHDN and CDR2 FVKESK. The V and J ends lost 1 base and 4 bases respectively, with 13 bases between them. The DNA for the CDR3 is TGTGCCAGCAGCCAAGTTGGGGGACCCACCTATGGCTACACCTTC. This encodes CASSQVGGPTYGYTF.

The chain couples TRBV9 to TRBJ1-2; no clear D gene. The V gene's germline CDR1 is SGDLS and CDR2 YYNGEE. V dropped 3 bases and J dropped 2 bases, with 11 bases sitting between them. The CDR3 has 14 amino acids. The CDR3 reads CASSAGRANYGYTF. The CDR3 DNA reads as TGTGCCAGCAGCGCCGGGAGGGCCAACTATGGCTACACCTTC.

The chain recombines TRBV7-3 with TRBJ2-2; D not certain. From germline, CDR1 is SGHTA and CDR2 FQGTGA. Trimming shortened V by 3 bases and J by 2 bases, and 4 bases separated the two germline ends. This CDR3 contains 13 residues. CDR3 amino acids: CASSFGNTGELFF. For the CDR3, the DNA is TGTGCCAGCAGCTTTGGAAACACCGGGGAGCTGTTTTTT.

This clone has only one observation. V and J are TRBV28 and TRBJ2-7; 8 positions agree with TRBD2. Germline V gives CDR1 MDHEN, CDR2 SYDVKM. This CDR3 has 13 residues. V trimming: 5 bases; J trimming: 3 bases; junction bases outside the gene matches: 3. The CDR3 sequence: CASSESGSYEQYF. The CDR3 DNA is TGTGCCAGCAGTGAGAGCGGGAGCTACGAGCAGTACTTC. Full variable domain (remainder filled in from reference TRBV28 and TRBJ2-7): DVKVTQSSRYLVKRTGEKVFLECVQDMDHENMFWYRQDPGLGLRLIYFSYDVKMKEKGDIPEGYSVSREKKERFSLILESASTNQTSMYLCASSESGSYEQYFGPGTRLTVT.

The chain employs TRBV28 and TRBJ1-4, with a tentative D call TRBD1 (6 bases). Between the trimmed V and J ends, which lost 10 bases and 4 bases, there was a span of 34 bases. CDR3 length: 20 amino acids. Germline CDR1 and CDR2: MDHEN and SYDVKM. CDR3 coding DNA: TGTGCCACCGCTACCAGGCTAGGACAGCAAGAAAATTTTGGTAATGAAAAACTGTTTTTT. Translated: CATATRLGQQENFGNEKLFF.

This clone was recorded once. The gene calls are TRBV6-6 and TRBJ2-1; TRBD2 might be the D (6 bases). Trimming pared 0 bases from V and 2 bases from J, leaving 8 bases between. This CDR3 spans 15 amino acids. Germline CDR1 is MNHNY and CDR2 is SVGAGI (reference sequence). The CDR3 protein is CASSYSGGTYNEQFF. The CDR3, as DNA: TGTGCCAGCAGTTACTCGGGGGGAACCTACAATGAGCAGTTCTTC.